These 11 T cell receptor beta chains share one sample of origin, sequenced in a study of a mutant IDH1 vaccine in newly diagnosed glioma. These receptors' antigens are unknown. The method was immunoSEQ multiplex PCR; TCRdb's version includes in-frame clones alone and lacks a portion of them. The repertoire has more than 50,000 clones, roughly 61% of them found once; the top ten carry 4% to 5.5%. Time point of the sample: week 47, end of study. A single vaccine dose contained 300 ug of mutant IDH1 20-mer peptide, and topical imiquimod was used with it. Sample: peripheral blood mononuclear cells (PBMCs), taken from a glioma patient whose treatment included an IDH1 peptide vaccine. The source is a man aged 35 to 55 with glioma. Some clones in this sample may be carry-over from other donors' samples.

The chain uses TRBV19 and TRBJ1-5; TRBD1 matches at 9 bases. The V gene's germline CDR1 is LNHDA and CDR2 SQIVND (reference sequence). V lost 7 bases to trimming and J lost 2 bases; unmatched junction nucleotides: 6. The CDR3 sequence is 15 residues long. CDR3 region: CASTVDRGGNQPQHF. Written as DNA, the CDR3 is TGTGCCAGTACCGTGGACAGGGGTGGCAATCAGCCCCAGCATTTT.

The chain carries TRBV2 and TRBJ2-5, with D unresolved. The CDR3 is made up of 14 amino acids. In germline, CDR1 is SNHLY, CDR2 FYNNEI. Trimming took 7 bases from V and 0 from J, leaving 12 bases between them. CDR3 DNA sequence: TGTGCCAGCATGGAACCCCACCACCAAGAGACCCAGTACTTC. Translated: CASMEPHHQETQYF.

For this clone: Other DNA sequences in this specimen translate into the identical CDR3. This chain joins TRBV5-6 and TRBJ1-2; D gene unclear. This CDR3 comprises 12 residues. Germline V gene sequence: CDR1 SGHDT, CDR2 YYEEEE. V lost 2 bases to trimming and J lost 4 bases, with 6 bases between them. CDR3 region: CASSFSGYGYTF. Here the CDR3 DNA reads TGTGCCAGCAGCTTCAGCGGCTATGGCTACACCTTC.

This chain connects TRBV13 to TRBJ1-1; no clear D gene. V dropped 5 bases and J dropped 1 base, with 8 bases sitting between them. The CDR3 runs to 13 residues. Germline V gives CDR1 PRHDT, CDR2 FYEKMQ (reference sequence). Here the CDR3 reads CASSHDQNTEAFF. The CDR3 bases are TGTGCCAGCAGCCACGATCAGAACACTGAAGCTTTCTTT.

This chain joins TRBV29-1 and TRBJ2-5, with a weak D call TRBD1 (6 bases). The CDR3 sequence is 12 residues long. The V and J ends lost 7 bases and 5 bases respectively, with 14 bases between them. The germline gives CDR1 SQVTM, CDR2 ANQGSEA. CDR3 nucleotides: TGCAGCGCGGGACAACGGCAGGAGACCCAGTACTTC. It yields the protein CSAGQRQETQYF.

The chain links TRBV2 to TRBJ2-5; tentatively, D is TRBD2 (6 bases). This CDR3 has 12 amino acids. Germline V gene sequence: CDR1 SNHLY, CDR2 FYNNEI. Trimming removed 6 bases at V and 5 bases at J, with 10 bases between. CDR3 coding DNA: TGTGCCAGCAGGGAGGAGGGGGAGACCCAGTACTTC. This codes for CASREEGETQYF.

V gene TRBV2 combines with J gene TRBJ1-1; 10 bases align to TRBD1. Trimming cost V 7 bases and J 6 bases; bases outside gene matches: 8. Germline values: CDR1 SNHLY, CDR2 FYNNEI. The CDR3 consists of 14 residues. CDR3 protein: CASTPGQGTSEAFF. The CDR3 DNA sequence: TGTGCCAGCACCCCGGGACAGGGGACCTCTGAAGCTTTCTTT.

CDR3: CASSDLAGGLDTQYF. CDR3 in DNA: TGTGCCAGCAGTGATCTAGCGGGGGGGCTCGATACGCAGTATTTT. The chain combines TRBV6-1 with TRBJ2-3, with 12 bases aligning to TRBD2. Trimming took 3 bases from V and 6 from J; bases not matched to a gene: 4. The CDR3 length is 15 residues. Germline-derived CDR1 and CDR2 are MNHNS and SASEGT.

In this sample, this clone turned up once. The chain combines TRBV5-4 with TRBJ1-1; D is ambiguous. V gave up 2 bases and J gave up 5 bases, with 7 bases separating them. Germline loops: CDR1 SGHNT, CDR2 YYREEE (reference sequence). This CDR3 has 12 residues. CDR3: CASSFGVTEAFF. The CDR3 DNA reads as TGTGCCAGCAGCTTTGGGGTTACTGAAGCTTTCTTT.

This chain joins TRBV2 and TRBJ1-3; possibly TRBD1 for D (5 bases). The germline V gene encodes CDR1 SNHLY and CDR2 FYNNEI. V shed 4 bases and J shed 4 bases, with 14 bases lying between them. The CDR3 spans 15 residues. In DNA form, the CDR3 reads TGTGCCAGCAGTGTGGGGGTGATCCTAGGAAACACCATATATTTT. It yields the protein CASSVGVILGNTIYF. The variable domain in full, with the rest retrieved from reference TRBV2 and TRBJ1-3, is EPEVTQTPSHQVTQMGQEVILRCVPISNHLYFYWYRQILGQKVEFLVSFYNNEISEKSEIFDDQFSVERPDGSNFTLKIRSTKLEDSAMYFCASSVGVILGNTIYFGEGSWLTVV.

As DNA, the CDR3 is TGTGCCAGCAGCTTAAGTGTCACCGCGGGCGAGCAGTACTTC. It codes for CASSLSVTAGEQYF. The chain has TRBV7-6 and TRBJ2-7, with D maybe TRBD2 (5 bases). The CDR3 contains 14 residues. Germline-derived CDR1 and CDR2 are SGHVS and FNYEAQ. V was trimmed by 2 bases and J by 6 bases, leaving 14 bases between them.